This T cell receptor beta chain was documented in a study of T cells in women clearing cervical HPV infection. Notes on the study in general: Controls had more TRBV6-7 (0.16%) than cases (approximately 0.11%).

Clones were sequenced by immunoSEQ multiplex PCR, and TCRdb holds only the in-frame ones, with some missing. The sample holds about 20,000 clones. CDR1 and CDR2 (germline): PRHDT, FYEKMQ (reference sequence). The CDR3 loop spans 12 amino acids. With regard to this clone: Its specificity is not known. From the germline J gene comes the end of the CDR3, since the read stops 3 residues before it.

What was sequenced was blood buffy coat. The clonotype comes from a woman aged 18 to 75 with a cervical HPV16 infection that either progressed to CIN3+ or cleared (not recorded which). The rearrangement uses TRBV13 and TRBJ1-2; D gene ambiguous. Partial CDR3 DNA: TGTGCCTCGGGTAGCTCCTACAATGAC. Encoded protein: CASGSSYND. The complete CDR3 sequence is CASGSSYNDYTF.